The rows below give T cell receptor beta chains drawn from one sample of a study of Graves' ophthalmopathy and Graves' hyperthyroidism. TCRdb re-analysed the multiplex PCR reads in MiXCR, keeping a single row per CDR3 protein. Of over 500,000 distinct CDR3 sequences listed, 20% to 25% are singletons. The sequencing sample was made of peripheral blood. All receptors derive from a woman under 30 with stable Graves' hyperthyroidism. Some clones in this sample may be carry-over from other donors' samples. Both conserved end residues are part of each CDR3. D genes are given only for firm matches. Some rows have no size entry. The others give once, few or many, or a class for an expanded clone.

abundance,v_gene,d_gene,len,j_gene,CDR3aa,CDR3nt
.,TRBV3-1,.,19,TRBJ1-1,CASSQFFSKVRTRPLEAFF,TGTGCCAGCAGCCAATTTTTCTCAAAGGTCCGAACACGGCCACTGGAAGCTTTCTTT
.,TRBV6-2/TRBV6-3,.,18,TRBJ1-2,CASSYGRGGGRFNYGYTF,TGTGCCAGCAGTTACGGTCGGGGTGGGGGGCGATTTAACTATGGCTACACCTTC
.,TRBV12-3/TRBV12-4,.,15,TRBJ1-3,CAGSRDGYIGNTIYF,TGTGCCGGAAGCCGGGACGGCTATATTGGAAACACCATATATTTT
many,TRBV12-3/TRBV12-4,TRBD2,14,TRBJ2-3,CASSRASGSSTQYF,TGTGCCAGCAGTCGGGCTAGCGGGAGTAGTACGCAGTATTTT
many,TRBV15,.,13,TRBJ2-7,CATSRDVSYEQYF,TGTGCCACCAGCAGAGATGTGTCCTACGAGCAGTACTTC
.,TRBV2,TRBD1,14,TRBJ1-3,CASRGGQSGNTIYF,TGTGCCAGCAGGGGGGGACAGTCTGGAAACACCATATATTTT
many,TRBV15,.,14,TRBJ1-1,CATSRGTVENEAFF,TGTGCCACCAGCAGAGGGACAGTCGAAAATGAAGCTTTCTTT
.,TRBV29-1,TRBD2,13,TRBJ2-7,CSVAPLAGYEQYF,TGCAGCGTCGCTCCACTAGCGGGTTACGAGCAGTACTTC
few,TRBV5-1,.,16,TRBJ2-5,CASSLGGGTVGETQYF,TGCGCCAGCAGCTTGGGTGGGGGGACAGTCGGCGAGACCCAGTACTTC
few,TRBV30,.,15,TRBJ1-2,CAWSRLPGTVYGYTF,TGTGCCTGGAGTAGACTTCCCGGGACGGTTTATGGCTACACCTTC
many,TRBV2,.,15,TRBJ1-6,CASSESRGKSSPLHF,TGTGCCAGCAGTGAAAGTCGGGGAAAGAGTTCACCCCTCCACTTT
many,TRBV7-8,TRBD2,17,TRBJ2-2,CASSSDFGGGSTRELFF,TGTGCCAGCAGCTCCGACTTTGGGGGGGGTAGTACCAGGGAGCTGTTTTTT
.,TRBV6-1,.,12,TRBJ2-7,CASSEGVFSQYF,TGTGCCAGCAGTGAAGGCGTCTTCAGCCAGTACTTC
few,TRBV9,TRBD2,16,TRBJ2-5,CASSPLSGGAGETQYF,TGTGCCAGCAGCCCCCTGTCGGGGGGGGCCGGAGAGACCCAGTACTTC
.,TRBV12-3/TRBV12-4,.,15,TRBJ2-5,CANRGGLIGQETQYF,TGTGCCAACAGAGGGGGACTAATAGGACAAGAGACCCAGTACTTC
.,TRBV12-3/TRBV12-4,TRBD2,11,TRBJ2-3,CASSLGQGGDF,TGTGCCAGCAGTTTAGGCCAGGGAGGGGATTTT
few,TRBV11-2,.,16,TRBJ1-1,CASSLLGTKMNTEAFF,TGTGCCAGCAGCTTACTGGGTACTAAGATGAACACTGAAGCTTTCTTT
many,TRBV20-1,.,16,TRBJ1-1,CSAEYRGALANTEAFF,TGCAGTGCTGAATACCGGGGCGCATTAGCGAACACTGAAGCTTTCTTT
.,TRBV6-2/TRBV6-3,.,13,TRBJ2-5,CASNGQGQETQYF,TGTGCCAGCAACGGCCAAGGGCAAGAGACCCAGTACTTC
many,TRBV20-1,.,14,TRBJ1-2,CSAGGGAVKHGYTF,TGCAGTGCTGGCGGGGGCGCGGTCAAGCATGGCTACACCTTC
few,TRBV29-1,.,13,TRBJ2-5,CSGSRPGIETQYF,TGCAGCGGCTCTAGGCCGGGGATAGAGACCCAGTACTTC
many,TRBV6-1,.,14,TRBJ1-1,CASSEGWVFPEAFF,TGTGCCAGCAGTGAGGGGTGGGTTTTCCCCGAAGCTTTCTTT